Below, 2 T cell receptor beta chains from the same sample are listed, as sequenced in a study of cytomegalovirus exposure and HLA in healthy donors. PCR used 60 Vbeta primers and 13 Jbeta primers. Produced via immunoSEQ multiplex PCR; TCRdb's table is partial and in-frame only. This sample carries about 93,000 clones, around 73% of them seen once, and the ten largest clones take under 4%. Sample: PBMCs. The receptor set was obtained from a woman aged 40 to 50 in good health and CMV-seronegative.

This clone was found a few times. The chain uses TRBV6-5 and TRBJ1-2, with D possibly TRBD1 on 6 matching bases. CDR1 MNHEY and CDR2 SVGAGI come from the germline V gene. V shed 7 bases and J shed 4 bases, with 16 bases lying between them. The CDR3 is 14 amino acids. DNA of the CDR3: TGTGCCAGCAAAGAGGCGGGGGCCCGCTATGGCTACACCTTC. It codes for CASKEAGARYGYTF.

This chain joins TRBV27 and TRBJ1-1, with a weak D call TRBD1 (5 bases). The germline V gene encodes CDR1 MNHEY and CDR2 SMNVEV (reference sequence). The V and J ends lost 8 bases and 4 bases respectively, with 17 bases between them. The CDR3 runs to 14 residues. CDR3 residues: CASGTVGRGTEAFF. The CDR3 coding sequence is TGTGCCAGCGGGACCGTGGGGAGGGGCACTGAAGCTTTCTTT.